This TCR beta chain was identified during a study of cytomegalovirus exposure and HLA in healthy donors. Points from the study as a whole: Productive rates of about 87% or about 30% were seen for most TCR beta V segments in an earlier analysis. The study dropped some indistinguishable V segments, TRBV6-2 and TRBV6-3 among them.

The germline V gene encodes CDR1 SGHKS and CDR2 YYEKEE (reference sequence). The CDR3 spans 17 residues. V lost 1 base and J lost 3, with 16 bases in between. Vbeta (60) and Jbeta (13) primers were used in the PCR. This table comes from immunoSEQ multiplex PCR, and its TCRdb copy is limited to in-frame clones, with some not included. This table has 150,000 or so clones, 60% to 85% appearing once. With regard to this clone: Its target is not known.

Sequenced sample: PBMCs. V is TRBV5-5 and J is TRBJ1-4; tentative D call: TRBD1 (6 bases). The source of this sequence is a man aged 35 to 55 in good health and CMV-seropositive. CDR3 nucleotide sequence: TGTGCCAGCAGCTTGAGGACAGTTTTAACCCCTAATGAAAAACTGTTTTTT. It translates to CASSLRTVLTPNEKLFF.